The entry that follows covers one TCR beta chain sequence. The antigen is not known. The record originates from a study of cytomegalovirus exposure and HLA in healthy donors. Only in-frame clones appear in the TCRdb table, and some are missing; sequencing was by immunoSEQ multiplex PCR. The table records some 180,000 clones, about 81% of them present only once. Findings and limits, study-wide: Many donors shared some public TCRs, even though most TCR sequences were rare.

The CDR3 runs to 15 residues. Germline-derived CDR1 and CDR2 are KGHSH and LQKENI. With 2 bases clipped from V and 5 bases from J, the junction kept 7 bases outside the gene matches. The chain links TRBV18 to TRBJ2-7; TRBD2 aligns across 9 bases. Source material: PBMCs. The receptor's source is a woman aged 25 to 45 in good health and CMV-seronegative. CDR3 protein: CASSPFAGGLDEQYF. The CDR3 nucleotides are TGTGCCAGCTCACCATTTGCGGGAGGGTTAGACGAGCAGTACTTC.